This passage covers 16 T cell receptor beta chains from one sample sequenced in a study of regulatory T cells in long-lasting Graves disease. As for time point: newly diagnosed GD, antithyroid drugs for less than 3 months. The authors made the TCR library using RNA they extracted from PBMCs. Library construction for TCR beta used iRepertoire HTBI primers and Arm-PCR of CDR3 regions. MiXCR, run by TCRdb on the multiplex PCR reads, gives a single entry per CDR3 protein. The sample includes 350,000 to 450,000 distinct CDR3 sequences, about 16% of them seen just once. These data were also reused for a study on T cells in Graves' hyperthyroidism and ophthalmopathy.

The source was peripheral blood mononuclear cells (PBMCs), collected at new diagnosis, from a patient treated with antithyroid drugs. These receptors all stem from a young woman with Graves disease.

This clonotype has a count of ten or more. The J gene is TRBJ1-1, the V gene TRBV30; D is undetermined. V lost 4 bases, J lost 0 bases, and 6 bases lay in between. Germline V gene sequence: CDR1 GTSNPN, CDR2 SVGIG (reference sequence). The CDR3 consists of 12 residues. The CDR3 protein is CAWMAVNTEAFF. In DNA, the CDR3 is TGTGCCTGGATGGCGGTGAACACTGAAGCTTTCTTT. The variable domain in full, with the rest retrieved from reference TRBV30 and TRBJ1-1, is SQTIHQWPATLVQPVGSPLSLECTVEGTSNPNLYWYRQAAGRGLQLLFYSVGIGQISSEVPQNLSASRPQDRQFILSSKKLLLSDSGFYLCAWMAVNTEAFFGQGTRLTVV.

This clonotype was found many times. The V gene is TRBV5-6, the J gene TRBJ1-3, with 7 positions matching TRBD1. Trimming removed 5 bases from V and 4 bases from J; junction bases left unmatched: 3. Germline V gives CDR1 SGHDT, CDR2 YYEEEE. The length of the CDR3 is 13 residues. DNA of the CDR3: TGTGCCAGCAGGCCAGGGGGAGGAAACACCATATATTTT. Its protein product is CASRPGGGNTIYF.

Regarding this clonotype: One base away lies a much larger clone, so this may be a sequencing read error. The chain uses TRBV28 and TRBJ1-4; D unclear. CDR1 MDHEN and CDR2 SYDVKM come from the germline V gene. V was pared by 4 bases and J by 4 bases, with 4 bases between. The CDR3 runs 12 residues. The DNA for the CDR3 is TGTGCCAGCAGTTCAAATAATGAAAAACTGTTTTTT. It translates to CASSSNNEKLFF.

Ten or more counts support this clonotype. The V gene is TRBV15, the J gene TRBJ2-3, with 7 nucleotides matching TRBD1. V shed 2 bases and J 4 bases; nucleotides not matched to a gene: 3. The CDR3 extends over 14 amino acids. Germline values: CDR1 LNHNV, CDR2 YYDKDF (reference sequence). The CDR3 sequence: CATSRTGAADTQYF. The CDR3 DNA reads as TGTGCCACCAGCAGAACAGGGGCGGCAGATACGCAGTATTTT.

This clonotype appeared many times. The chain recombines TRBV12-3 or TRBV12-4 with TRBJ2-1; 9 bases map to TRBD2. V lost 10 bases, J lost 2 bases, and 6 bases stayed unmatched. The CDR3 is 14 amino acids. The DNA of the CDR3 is TGTGCCACCTACCCTAGCGGGACCTACAATGAGCAGTTCTTC. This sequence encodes CATYPSGTYNEQFF.

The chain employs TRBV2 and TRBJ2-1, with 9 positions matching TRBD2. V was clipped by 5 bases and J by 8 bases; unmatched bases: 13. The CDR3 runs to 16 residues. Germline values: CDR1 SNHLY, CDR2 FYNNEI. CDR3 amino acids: CASSPPLREGWDEQFF. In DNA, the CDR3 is TGTGCCAGCAGTCCCCCCCTGCGGGAGGGGTGGGATGAGCAGTTCTTC. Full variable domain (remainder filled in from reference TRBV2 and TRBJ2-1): EPEVTQTPSHQVTQMGQEVILRCVPISNHLYFYWYRQILGQKVEFLVSFYNNEISEKSEIFDDQFSVERPDGSNFTLKIRSTKLEDSAMYFCASSPPLREGWDEQFFGPGTRLTVL.

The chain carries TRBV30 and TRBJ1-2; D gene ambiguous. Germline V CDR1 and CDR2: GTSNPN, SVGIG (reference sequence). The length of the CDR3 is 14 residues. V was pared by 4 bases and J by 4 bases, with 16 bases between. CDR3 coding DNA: TGTGCCTGGATGGGTTTGATGATGGGCTATGGCTACACCTTC. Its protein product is CAWMGLMMGYGYTF. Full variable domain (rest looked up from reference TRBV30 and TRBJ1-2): SQTIHQWPATLVQPVGSPLSLECTVEGTSNPNLYWYRQAAGRGLQLLFYSVGIGQISSEVPQNLSASRPQDRQFILSSKKLLLSDSGFYLCAWMGLMMGYGYTFGSGTRLTVV.

The CDR3 spells CSARGRGGRGPLHF. Here the CDR3 DNA reads TGCAGTGCTAGAGGCAGGGGGGGTCGGGGACCCCTCCACTTT. The chain joins TRBV20-1 to TRBJ1-6; 7 bases match TRBD1. Germline lookup yields CDR1 DFQATT and CDR2 SNEGSKA (reference sequence). V lost 1 base and J lost 12; bases outside the gene matches: 9. There are 14 residues in the CDR3.

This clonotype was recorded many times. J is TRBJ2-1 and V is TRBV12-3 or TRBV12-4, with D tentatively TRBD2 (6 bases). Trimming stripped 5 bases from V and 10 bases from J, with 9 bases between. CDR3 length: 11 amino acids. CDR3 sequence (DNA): TGTGCCAGCAGTCCCGGACTAGAGCAGTTCTTC. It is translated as CASSPGLEQFF.

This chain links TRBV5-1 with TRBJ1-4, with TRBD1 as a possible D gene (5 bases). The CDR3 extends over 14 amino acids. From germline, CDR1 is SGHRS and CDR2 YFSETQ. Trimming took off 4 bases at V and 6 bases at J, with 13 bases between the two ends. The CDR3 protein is CASSPETGDEKLFF. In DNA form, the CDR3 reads TGCGCCAGCAGCCCCGAGACGGGGGATGAAAAACTGTTTTTT. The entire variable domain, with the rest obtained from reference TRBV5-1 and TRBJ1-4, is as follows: KAGVTQTPRYLIKTRGQQVTLSCSPISGHRSVSWYQQTPGQGLQFLFEYFSETQRNKGNFPGRFSGRQFSNSRSEMNVSTLELGDSALYLCASSPETGDEKLFFGSGTQLSVL.

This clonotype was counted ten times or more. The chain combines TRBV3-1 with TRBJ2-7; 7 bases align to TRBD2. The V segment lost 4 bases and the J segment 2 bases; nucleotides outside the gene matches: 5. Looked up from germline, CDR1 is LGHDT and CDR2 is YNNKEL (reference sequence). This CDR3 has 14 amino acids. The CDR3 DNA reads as TGTGCCAGCAGCCTCTCCGGGACTACCTACGAGCAGTACTTC. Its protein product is CASSLSGTTYEQYF.

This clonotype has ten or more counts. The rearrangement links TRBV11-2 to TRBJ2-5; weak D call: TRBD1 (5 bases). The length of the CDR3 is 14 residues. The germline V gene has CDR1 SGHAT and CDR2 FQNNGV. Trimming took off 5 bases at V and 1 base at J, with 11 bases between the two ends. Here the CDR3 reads CASSHDRLQETQYF. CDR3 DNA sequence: TGTGCCAGCAGCCACGACAGACTCCAAGAGACCCAGTACTTC.

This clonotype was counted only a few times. CDR3 nucleotides: TGTGCCAGCAGCTTAGGAGTAGCAACGCAGTATTTT. Protein product: CASSLGVATQYF. The chain links TRBV7-2 to TRBJ2-3; D uncertain. Trimming removed 1 base from V and 9 bases from J, with 8 bases in between. The CDR3 sequence is 12 residues long. Germline CDR1 is SGHTA and CDR2 is FQGNSA.

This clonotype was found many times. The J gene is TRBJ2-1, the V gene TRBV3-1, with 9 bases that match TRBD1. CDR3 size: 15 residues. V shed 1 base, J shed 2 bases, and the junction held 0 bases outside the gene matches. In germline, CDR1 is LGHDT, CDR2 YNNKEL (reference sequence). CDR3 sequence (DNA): TGTGCCAGCAGCCAAGGGACAGGGGCCTACAATGAGCAGTTCTTC. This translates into CASSQGTGAYNEQFF.

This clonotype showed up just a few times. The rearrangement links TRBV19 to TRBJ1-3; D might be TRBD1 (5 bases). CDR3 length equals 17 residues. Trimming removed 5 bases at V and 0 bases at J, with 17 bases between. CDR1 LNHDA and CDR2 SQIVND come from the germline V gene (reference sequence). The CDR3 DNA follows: TGTGCCAGTAGTGTCCTGCGGGGGGAAGCCTCTGGAAACACCATATATTTT. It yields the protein CASSVLRGEASGNTIYF.

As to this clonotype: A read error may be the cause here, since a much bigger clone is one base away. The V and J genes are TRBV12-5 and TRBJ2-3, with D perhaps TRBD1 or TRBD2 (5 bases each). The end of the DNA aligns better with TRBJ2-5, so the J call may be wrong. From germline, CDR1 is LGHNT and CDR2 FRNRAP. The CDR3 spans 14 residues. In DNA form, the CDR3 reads TGTGCTAGTGGTCCCGGGTGGGACGGAAAGACCCAGTACTTC. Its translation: CASGPGWDGKTQYF.